These T cell receptor beta chains were read from a single sample in a study of PD-L1 blockade in urothelial cancer. TCRdb's copy holds only in-frame clones and misses some; the assay was immunoSEQ multiplex PCR. The table includes tens of thousands of clones, 82% detected once. Sequenced material: PBMCs, taken around atezolizumab (anti-PD-L1) treatment. The receptors derive from a man in his sixties or seventies with urothelial cancer. The CDR3 runs from the conserved cysteine through the conserved F or W. A D gene is named only where the DNA matches it firmly.

.	TRBV19	TRBJ2-3	CASSMQGGADTQYF
TRBD2	TRBV6-1	TRBJ2-1	CASSEYRAGGDNEQFF
TRBD1	TRBV7-8	TRBJ2-7	CASSRQGYEQYF
TRBD2	TRBV27	TRBJ2-5	CASSLLAGGPRETQYF
.	TRBV11-2	TRBJ1-2	CASSSDSRSGYTF
TRBD2	TRBV11-2	TRBJ2-7	CASSSRTGTSGTYEQYF
TRBD1	TRBV19	TRBJ2-3	CASTSTGQSKDTQYF
TRBD1	TRBV2	TRBJ2-5	CASTESIGTDYIEQYF
TRBD1	TRBV29-1	TRBJ1-4	CSVEDPTGIGEKLFF
TRBD2	TRBV4-3	TRBJ2-7	CASSLSRTSDEQYF
.	TRBV29-1	TRBJ1-1	CSVVQGTEAFF
.	TRBV7-6	TRBJ1-4	CASSPGGGGEKLFF
.	TRBV27	TRBJ2-1	CASSLSYSLVEQFF
TRBD2	TRBV7-6	TRBJ2-3	CASSLAFLAGAHTDTQYF
TRBD1	TRBV6-1	TRBJ1-2	CASNPTGLYGYTF
.	TRBV20-1	TRBJ2-7	CSATGLYGQYF
TRBD1	TRBV5-8	TRBJ2-5	CASSPTGAQETQYF
TRBD1	TRBV5-1	TRBJ2-5	CASSLGQGGETQYF
TRBD2	TRBV6-6	TRBJ2-1	CALSDSLAGGGEQFF
.	TRBV5-1	TRBJ2-3	CASSSGGGSFDTQYF
.	TRBV7-2	TRBJ2-2	CASSLELVPRGTGELFF
TRBD1	TRBV14	TRBJ1-2	CASSQRQGHGYTF
TRBD1	TRBV15	TRBJ1-4	CATNTGANEKLFF
TRBD1	TRBV7-2	TRBJ2-2	CASRVGQGEGGELFF
TRBD2	TRBV9	TRBJ2-1	CASSVAPLAGGYNEQFF
.	TRBV29-1	TRBJ1-1	CSTRGTEAFF
TRBD1	TRBV2	TRBJ2-2	CASSYGTGDQNPNTGELFF
TRBD2	TRBV11-3	TRBJ2-1	CASSRPGLAGGHEQFF
.	TRBV30	TRBJ1-1	CAWSVYGGARQSTEAFF
TRBD2	TRBV10-2	TRBJ2-1	CASSSGGAGEQFF
.	TRBV9	TRBJ1-1	CASSVVVNTEAFF
TRBD1	TRBV2	TRBJ2-5	CASSESLGQGSRETQYF
.	TRBV2	TRBJ2-4	CASDGLAKNIQYF
TRBD2	TRBV7-2	TRBJ2-5	CASSLGGLAGGPGETQYF
TRBD1	TRBV2	TRBJ1-1	CASSGYQGGDTEAFF
.	TRBV7-2	TRBJ1-2	CASSSHAGPYGYTF
.	TRBV2	TRBJ2-5	CASSVHRSQETQYF
.	TRBV10-2	TRBJ1-1	CASSDFFVRGTNTEAFF
TRBD1	TRBV27	TRBJ1-5	CASSLSGGQYSNQPQHF
.	TRBV2	TRBJ1-5	CASSVGGFQPQHF
.	TRBV4-2	TRBJ1-3	CASSQDNSGNTIYF
.	TRBV11-2	TRBJ2-7	CASSQGGLRWQYF
TRBD1	TRBV19	TRBJ1-2	CASTQGAGYTF
.	TRBV14	TRBJ1-1	CASSFLAGGTTEAFF
TRBD1	TRBV5-4	TRBJ1-2	CASSLVQGDYGYTF
.	TRBV5-1	TRBJ2-5	CASSLDGDFQETQYF
.	TRBV5-1	TRBJ2-1	CASSLGTEGDEQFF
.	TRBV21-1	TRBJ2-3	CASSKAQARLDTQYF
.	TRBV21-1	TRBJ1-3	CASSGRHITSGNTIYF
TRBD1	TRBV7-9	TRBJ2-5	CASSFGVGQGARETQYF
.	TRBV5-8	TRBJ1-6	CASSRGGSSYNSPLHF
.	TRBV7-9	TRBJ1-1	CASSLPSRTEAFF
.	TRBV18	TRBJ1-2	CASSPRDSGYTF
.	TRBV4-3	TRBJ2-2	CASSQDLPGVTGELFF
.	TRBV19	TRBJ2-7	CASSPKDRRDSYEQYF
.	TRBV4-2	TRBJ2-2	CASSQDNSLLTGELFF
TRBD2	TRBV9	TRBJ2-3	CASSISAGGPSDTQYF
.	TRBV27	TRBJ2-5	CASSFPGQETQYF
TRBD2	TRBV30	TRBJ2-1	CARAGAIYNEQFF